One and the same sample provided the 22 T cell receptor beta chains below, sequenced in a study of graft-versus-host responses after intestinal transplantation. Their antigens remain unidentified. Only in-frame clones appear in the TCRdb table, and some are missing; sequencing was by immunoSEQ multiplex PCR. This table holds 80,000 to 100,000 clones, 90% to 95% found once. The sequences come from unstimulated CD4+ T cells sorted from spleen or lymph node cells, collected before transplant. Receptors were obtained from a human donor who was the organ donor for an intestinal transplant.

This rearrangement joins TRBV18 to TRBJ2-7; D is uncertain. V was cut by 3 bases and J by 5 bases, with 11 bases left in between. The CDR3 length is 13 residues. CDR1 is KGHSH, CDR2 LQKENI, per germline. This CDR3 is CASSPAERDEQYF. Here the CDR3 DNA reads TGTGCCAGCTCACCGGCGGAGAGAGACGAGCAGTACTTC.

This sequence joins TRBV2 and TRBJ2-1, with 7 bases identical to TRBD1. After removal of 10 bases from V and 5 bases from J, the junction contained 11 bases not matched to a gene. The CDR3 length is 14 residues. Germline V CDR1 and CDR2: SNHLY, FYNNEI. The CDR3, as DNA: TGTGCCACTCCAGCGACAGGGACAGACAATGAGCAGTTCTTC. It yields the protein CATPATGTDNEQFF.

This chain links TRBV4-3 with TRBJ1-1, with a possible D match to TRBD1 (6 bases). V shed 6 bases and J shed 1 base, with 9 bases lying between them. The germline CDR1 and CDR2 sequences are LGHNA and YSLEER. This CDR3 spans 13 amino acids. This CDR3 is CASRRTANTEAFF. The CDR3 DNA reads TGCGCCAGCAGACGGACAGCGAACACTGAAGCTTTCTTT.

The table lists this clone with a few counts. The V call is TRBV27, the J call TRBJ2-7, with TRBD2 as a possible D gene (5 bases). The V gene lost 4 bases and the J gene lost 2 bases, with 12 bases spanning the gap. Germline V lookup: CDR1 MNHEY, CDR2 SMNVEV (reference sequence). CDR3 length equals 14 residues. CDR3 DNA sequence: TGTGCCAGCAGTTACGGGGTAAGCCCCTACGAGCAGTACTTC. The encoded protein is CASSYGVSPYEQYF.

V gene TRBV6-5 combines with J gene TRBJ2-4, with a tentative D call TRBD2 (6 bases). CDR1 and CDR2 from the germline V gene are MNHEY and SVGAGI. Trimming removed 8 bases at V and 1 base at J, with 9 bases between. This CDR3 is built from 13 residues. The CDR3 DNA sequence: TGTGCCAGCGGGCGGGGTGCCAAAAACATTCAGTACTTC. The encoded protein is CASGRGAKNIQYF.

This CDR3 reads CASSPPRIGGSTGELFF. The CDR3 nucleotides read TGTGCCAGCAGCCCACCCCGGATCGGAGGGTCGACCGGGGAGCTGTTTTTT. The rearrangement uses TRBV7-9 and TRBJ2-2; D is possibly TRBD2 (6 bases). Trimming removed 5 bases at V and 5 bases at J, with 21 bases between. CDR3 length: 17 residues. Germline CDR1 and CDR2: SEHNR and FQNEAQ (reference sequence).

The chain is built from TRBV28 and TRBJ1-2; D unclear. CDR1 is MDHEN and CDR2 is SYDVKM in the germline V gene. V was clipped by 6 bases and J by 4 bases, with 24 bases between them. The CDR3 runs to 17 residues. This CDR3 reads CASRLRLKNDRTYGYTF. The CDR3 bases are TGTGCCAGCAGACTAAGACTCAAAAACGATCGTACCTATGGCTACACCTTC.

The rearrangement links TRBV27 to TRBJ2-3; tentative D call: TRBD2 (6 bases). Germline loops: CDR1 MNHEY, CDR2 SMNVEV (reference sequence). With 5 bases removed from V and 7 bases from J, the gap between germline ends came to 16 bases. The CDR3 consists of 14 residues. CDR3 sequence reads: CASSPLTSSHTQYF. CDR3 coding DNA: TGTGCCAGCAGTCCCTTAACTAGCAGTCATACGCAGTATTTT.

The chain has TRBV30 and TRBJ2-5; 8 bases are shared with TRBD1. The ends lost 2 bases at V and 2 bases at J; junction bases unmatched: 4. The CDR3 is made up of 14 amino acids. Per germline, CDR1 GTSNPN and CDR2 SVGIG (reference sequence). The CDR3 sequence is CAWSYRGWQETQYF. In DNA, the CDR3 is TGTGCCTGGAGTTACAGGGGGTGGCAAGAGACCCAGTACTTC.

J is TRBJ2-3 and V is TRBV4-1, with a possible D match to TRBD2 (7 bases). V lost 0 bases, J lost 4 bases, and 20 bases lay in between. The CDR3 consists of 18 residues. Germline V gene data show CDR1 as MGHRA and CDR2 as YSYEKL. For the CDR3, the DNA is TGCGCCAGCAGCCAAGATGGGGCTGGTCGGGGGGCCGCAGATACGCAGTATTTT. Protein product: CASSQDGAGRGAADTQYF.

This chain links TRBV7-9 with TRBJ2-2, with 9 bases fitting TRBD2. V shed 5 bases, J shed 1 base, and the junction held 5 bases outside the gene matches. Germline CDR1 and CDR2: SEHNR and FQNEAQ (reference sequence). This CDR3 has 16 residues. DNA of the CDR3: TGTGCCAGCAGCGTCTCTAGCGGGGTGAACACCGGGGAGCTGTTTTTT. Translating gives CASSVSSGVNTGELFF. Together with reference TRBV7-9 and TRBJ2-2, the CDR3 gives the full variable domain: DTGVSQNPRHKITKRGQNVTFRCDPISEHNRLYWYRQTLGQGPEFLTYFQNEAQLEKSRLLSDRFSAERPKGSFSTLEIQRTEQGDSAMYLCASSVSSGVNTGELFFGEGSRLTVL.

The chain uses TRBV9 and TRBJ2-3, with D maybe TRBD1 (6 bases). Germline V lookup: CDR1 SGDLS, CDR2 YYNGEE. The V end lost 0 bases, the J end lost 4 bases, and 12 bases lay between the germline ends. The CDR3 extends over 15 amino acids. Written as DNA, the CDR3 is TGTGCCAGCAGCGTAGCTCAGGGGATGGCAGATACGCAGTATTTT. Translated, it gives CASSVAQGMADTQYF.

The chain employs TRBV4-2 and TRBJ2-3; 8 bases line up with TRBD1. The CDR3 loop spans 14 amino acids. Germline CDR1 reads LGHNA; CDR2 reads YNFKEQ. Unmatched junction bases numbered 5, after V lost 4 bases and J lost 5 bases. CDR3 residues: CASSPGQGRDTQYF. The DNA of the CDR3 is TGTGCCAGCAGCCCCGGACAGGGAAGAGATACGCAGTATTTT.

V gene TRBV29-1 combines with J gene TRBJ2-3; a possible D gene is TRBD2 (6 bases). V lost 8 bases and J lost 2, with 11 bases in between. The CDR3 sequence is 12 residues long. Germline-derived CDR1 and CDR2 are SQVTM and ANQGSEA. The CDR3 sequence is CSPRDFTDTQYF. The CDR3, as DNA: TGCAGCCCTCGGGACTTCACAGATACGCAGTATTTT.

The gene calls are TRBV12-5 and TRBJ2-5; TRBD1 might be the D (6 bases). Germline values: CDR1 LGHNT, CDR2 FRNRAP. This CDR3 spans 15 amino acids. Deletions cut 0 bases from V and 4 bases from J, with 12 bases between. The CDR3 DNA follows: TGTGCTAGTGGTTTGGTGGACAGACCGCGAGAGACCCAGTACTTC. Translated, it gives CASGLVDRPRETQYF.

This chain links TRBV6-1 with TRBJ2-7; 9 bases map to TRBD1. J gave up 5 bases and V 6 bases, and 5 bases lay outside the gene matches. Germline V gene data show CDR1 as MNHNS and CDR2 as SASEGT. This CDR3 comprises 13 residues. The CDR3 nucleotides are TGTGCCAGCAGACGGGACAGGGACCACGAGCAGTACTTC. Translating gives CASRRDRDHEQYF.

A note on this clone: This specimen includes other DNA sequences encoding the same CDR3. The chain is built from TRBV5-4 and TRBJ2-5, with 11 bases identical to TRBD2. There are 14 residues in the CDR3. Trimming at V came to 4 bases and at J to 6 bases, leaving 5 bases not matched to a gene. Germline V lookup: CDR1 SGHNT, CDR2 YYREEE (reference sequence). CDR3 DNA sequence: TGTGCCAGCAGCCTTCCTAGCGGGGGGAAGACCCAGTACTTC. Translating it yields CASSLPSGGKTQYF.

The chain is built from TRBV9 and TRBJ2-5, with D tentatively TRBD2 (6 bases). The end of the DNA fits TRBJ2-7 better, so the J call may be wrong. This CDR3 is built from 14 residues. From germline, CDR1 is SGDLS and CDR2 YYNGEE. The CDR3 is CASSERDFSYEQYF. The CDR3 DNA sequence: TGTGCCAGCAGCGAGAGGGACTTCTCCTACGAGCAGTACTTC.

The rearrangement uses TRBV15 and TRBJ1-1; 8 bases are a match to TRBD1. Germline V gene data show CDR1 as LNHNV and CDR2 as YYDKDF (reference sequence). This CDR3 is 16 amino acids long. With V trimmed by 0 bases and J by 4 bases, 7 bases remained unmatched. CDR3 residues: CATSRERTGFGTEAFF. CDR3 bases: TGTGCCACCAGCAGAGAGAGGACAGGGTTTGGCACTGAAGCTTTCTTT.

The V call is TRBV27, the J call TRBJ2-1; 7 bases agree with TRBD2. CDR1 is MNHEY, CDR2 SMNVEV, per germline (reference sequence). The CDR3 contains 12 residues. V trimming: 5 bases; J trimming: 7 bases; junction bases outside the gene matches: 2. The CDR3, as DNA: TGTGCCAGCAGTAGGGACTATAATGAGCAGTTCTTC. Translation gives CASSRDYNEQFF.

This chain links TRBV7-8 with TRBJ1-4; perhaps TRBD1 as D (5 bases). The CDR3 is 15 amino acids. The V end was cut by 2 bases, the J end by 0 bases, with 7 bases between. Germline V CDR1 and CDR2: SGHVS, FQNEAQ. Here the CDR3 DNA reads TGTGCCAGCAGCTTACAGGGTACAACTAATGAAAAACTGTTTTTT. It codes for CASSLQGTTNEKLFF.

This chain links TRBV4-3 with TRBJ2-7; D uncertain. V lost 6 bases and J lost 1, with 13 bases in between. Germline CDR1 is LGHNA and CDR2 is YSLEER. CDR3 length equals 14 residues. The CDR3 DNA reads as TGCGCCAGCAGTTCCACACAGATTTCCTACGAGCAGTACTTC. It specifies CASSSTQISYEQYF.